The 21 T cell receptor beta chains presented below share a single source sample, sequenced in a study of long-term antiretroviral therapy in people with HIV (dated by TCRdb to between 2021 and 2022). The immunoSEQ hsTCRB v3.0 assay was used at survey level resolution for TRB variable region sequencing. Here the immuneACCESS table is served through TCRdb, limited to in-frame sequences with V and J called. Missing clones are a known gap in these copies; in checked studies unresolved V genes cover under half, and the rest lacks a known reason. This sample holds some 40,000 clones; 85% to 95% were observed only once. Together, the top ten hold less than 2.5% of the sample. The sample in question was unsorted PBMCs, obtained 9 to 9.5 years after starting antiretroviral therapy. All receptors come from a man aged 25-45 years with HIV.

The chain carries TRBV6-5 and TRBJ2-1, with 7 bases fitting TRBD2. The CDR3 has 13 amino acids. Germline assignment: CDR1 MNHEY and CDR2 SVGAGI. The junction had 0 bases not matched to a gene; V was cut back by 2 bases and J by 5 bases. Here the CDR3 reads CASSYLADNEQFF. The DNA for the CDR3 is TGTGCCAGCAGTTACCTAGCGGACAATGAGCAGTTCTTC.

The chain carries TRBV6-5 and TRBJ1-1; possible D gene TRBD1, 5 bases. The CDR3 covers 15 residues. V lost 0 bases to trimming and J lost 5 bases, with 13 bases between them. Germline loops: CDR1 MNHEY, CDR2 SVGAGI. This CDR3 reads CASSYSGGETTEAFF. CDR3 in DNA: TGTGCCAGCAGTTACTCTGGGGGGGAGACGACTGAAGCTTTCTTT.

V gene TRBV7-9 combines with J gene TRBJ2-7; weak D call: TRBD2 (7 bases). V lost 4 bases and J lost 1, with 23 bases in between. Germline values: CDR1 SEHNR, CDR2 FQNEAQ (reference sequence). The CDR3 contains 18 residues. CDR3: CASSSTPNLGGQSYEQYF. CDR3 coding DNA: TGTGCCAGCAGCTCAACTCCCAACCTCGGGGGGCAATCCTACGAGCAGTACTTC.

V usage is TRBV19 and J usage is TRBJ1-2; D might be TRBD1 (6 bases). Germline V gene data show CDR1 as LNHDA and CDR2 as SQIVND (reference sequence). The length of the CDR3 is 17 residues. The V end was cut by 3 bases, the J end by 3 bases, with 20 bases between. CDR3 region: CASSIGGTGSLHYGYTF. CDR3 coding DNA: TGTGCCAGTAGTATTGGGGGTACAGGGTCCCTCCACTATGGCTACACCTTC.

The rearrangement uses TRBV6-5 and TRBJ2-3; TRBD1 matches 8 bases. This CDR3 comprises 16 residues. V shed 2 bases, J shed 6 bases, and the junction held 10 bases outside the gene matches. Germline loops: CDR1 MNHEY, CDR2 SVGAGI. CDR3 nucleotides: TGTGCCAGCAGTTACCAGACAGGGGCGTTGGTGGATACGCAGTATTTT. This gives the protein CASSYQTGALVDTQYF.

This chain connects TRBV11-3 to TRBJ1-1; D perhaps matches TRBD1 (6 bases). Germline-derived CDR1 and CDR2 are SGHNT and YENEEA. The CDR3 length is 13 residues. V lost 5 bases and J 1 base, leaving 8 bases between the germline ends. The CDR3 DNA reads as TGTGCCAGCAGCCAACAGGGGAACACTGAAGCTTTCTTT. Translation: CASSQQGNTEAFF.

The V gene is TRBV2, the J gene TRBJ1-1; no reliable D call. Germline V gene lookup returns CDR1 SNHLY and CDR2 FYNNEI. With 9 bases removed from V and 0 bases from J, the gap between germline ends came to 14 bases. The CDR3 is made up of 14 amino acids. CDR3 in amino acids: CARAWITVNTEAFF. DNA for the CDR3: TGTGCCAGAGCCTGGATAACAGTGAACACTGAAGCTTTCTTT. The whole variable domain, remainder taken from reference TRBV2 and TRBJ1-1, is EPEVTQTPSHQVTQMGQEVILRCVPISNHLYFYWYRQILGQKVEFLVSFYNNEISEKSEIFDDQFSVERPDGSNFTLKIRSTKLEDSAMYFCARAWITVNTEAFFGQGTRLTVV.

This chain uses TRBV4-2 with TRBJ2-1; tentative D call: TRBD2 (6 bases). Between the trimmed V and J ends, which lost 0 bases and 7 bases, there was a span of 13 bases. The germline gives CDR1 LGHNA, CDR2 YNFKEQ. CDR3 length: 15 residues. Here the CDR3 reads CASSQDNGGENEQFF. CDR3 nucleotides: TGTGCCAGCAGCCAAGATAACGGCGGGGAGAATGAGCAGTTCTTC.

This clone was detected once. V and J are TRBV27 and TRBJ2-1, with D tentatively TRBD1 (5 bases). Germline V gives CDR1 MNHEY, CDR2 SMNVEV (reference sequence). V shed 7 bases and J shed 7 bases, with 11 bases lying between them. The CDR3 sequence is 12 residues long. The CDR3 DNA sequence: TGTGCCAGCAAGGACATATTGAATGAGCAGTTCTTC. This sequence encodes CASKDILNEQFF.

The chain is built from TRBV5-5 and TRBJ1-4; no clear D. Trimming shortened V by 5 bases and J by 8 bases, and 7 bases separated the two germline ends. CDR3 length: 11 residues. Germline values: CDR1 SGHKS, CDR2 YYEKEE (reference sequence). The CDR3 spells CASRIAEKLFF. CDR3 coding DNA: TGTGCCAGCAGGATCGCCGAAAAACTGTTTTTT.

This rearrangement joins TRBV7-9 to TRBJ2-1; D is undetermined. The CDR3 has 12 amino acids. Germline V gene sequence: CDR1 SEHNR, CDR2 FQNEAQ (reference sequence). Deletions cut 8 bases from V and 2 bases from J, with 7 bases between. Written as DNA, the CDR3 is TGTGCCAGCGCTGGGGCCTACAATGAGCAGTTCTTC. It specifies CASAGAYNEQFF.

The V call is TRBV9, the J call TRBJ2-2; the match to TRBD2 covers 7 bases. Germline V lookup: CDR1 SGDLS, CDR2 YYNGEE. This CDR3 region has 15 residues. The V and J ends lost 2 bases and 3 bases, in that order; junction bases with no gene match: 4. CDR3 protein: CASSVGGSHTGELFF. The CDR3 coding sequence is TGTGCCAGCAGCGTGGGCGGGAGCCACACCGGGGAGCTGTTTTTT.

The V call is TRBV5-1, the J call TRBJ2-1; 14 bases are a match to TRBD2. V trimming: 5 bases; J trimming: 4 bases; junction bases outside the gene matches: 8. CDR3 length: 17 residues. The V gene's germline CDR1 is SGHRS and CDR2 YFSETQ. This CDR3 reads CASRGLAGAQLYNEQFF. The CDR3 nucleotides are TGCGCCAGCAGGGGACTAGCGGGGGCCCAACTATACAATGAGCAGTTCTTC.

This clone came up once. The chain links TRBV15 to TRBJ2-5; perhaps D is TRBD1 or TRBD2 (5 bases each). Trimming removed 2 bases from V and 4 bases from J, with 11 bases in between. This CDR3 region has 14 residues. Germline assignment: CDR1 LNHNV and CDR2 YYDKDF (reference sequence). In DNA form, the CDR3 reads TGTGCCACCAGCAGAATCCGGGACGTAGAGACCCAGTACTTC. Translation gives CATSRIRDVETQYF. The entire variable domain, with the rest obtained from reference TRBV15 and TRBJ2-5, is as follows: DAMVIQNPRYQVTQFGKPVTLSCSQTLNHNVMYWYQQKSSQAPKLLFHYYDKDFNNEADTPDNFQSRRPNTSFCFLDIRSPGLGDTAMYLCATSRIRDVETQYFGPGTRLLVL.

The table lists this clone with a count of one. The rearrangement uses TRBV19 and TRBJ2-2; 11 bases fit TRBD2. The CDR3 consists of 17 residues. Germline V gives CDR1 LNHDA, CDR2 SQIVND (reference sequence). V gave up 6 bases and J gave up 0 bases; unmatched junction bases: 6. Here the CDR3 reads CASSPTSGEPNTGELFF. The DNA for the CDR3 is TGTGCCAGTAGCCCGACTAGCGGGGAGCCGAACACCGGGGAGCTGTTTTTT.

The genes are TRBV2 and TRBJ2-3, with 13 bases lining up with TRBD2. Germline assignment: CDR1 SNHLY and CDR2 FYNNEI. The CDR3 has 14 residues. The ends lost 7 bases at V and 7 bases at J; junction bases unmatched: 5. The CDR3 DNA is TGTGCCAGCAAGGGGACTAGCGGGGTTAATACGCAGTATTTT. Its protein is CASKGTSGVNTQYF.

The chain combines TRBV27 with TRBJ2-7; D is perhaps TRBD2 (6 bases). V lost 8 bases and J 6 bases, leaving 17 bases between the germline ends. This CDR3 region has 13 residues. Per germline, CDR1 MNHEY and CDR2 SMNVEV (reference sequence). The CDR3 region is CASRSLGGPEQYF. In DNA, the CDR3 is TGTGCCAGCCGATCTTTGGGGGGACCCGAGCAGTACTTC.

The genes are TRBV2 and TRBJ1-6, with D hard to call. The CDR3 spans 16 residues. The V gene lost 6 bases and the J gene lost 1 base, with 13 bases spanning the gap. The V gene's germline CDR1 is SNHLY and CDR2 FYNNEI. DNA of the CDR3: TGTGCCAGCAGCGAAATAGAGGGTTCCTATAATTCACCCCTCCACTTT. This codes for CASSEIEGSYNSPLHF.

The V gene is TRBV19, the J gene TRBJ2-3, with 10 bases identical to TRBD1. CDR1 and CDR2 from the germline V gene are LNHDA and SQIVND (reference sequence). The CDR3 sequence is 15 residues long. V shed 5 bases, J shed 4 bases, and the junction held 6 bases outside the gene matches. The CDR3 DNA sequence: TGTGCCAGTAGTCTCCGGGACAGGGGAGCAGATACGCAGTATTTT. Translating it yields CASSLRDRGADTQYF.

The chain is built from TRBV28 and TRBJ1-2; 7 bases are shared with TRBD1. This CDR3 region has 16 residues. The J segment lost 2 bases and the V segment lost 6 bases, leaving 12 bases of the junction unmatched. Germline assignment: CDR1 MDHEN and CDR2 SYDVKM. For the CDR3, the DNA is TGTGCCAGCAGGTCACCACAGGGGATTTGGAACTATGGCTACACCTTC. It is translated as CASRSPQGIWNYGYTF.

The V and J genes are TRBV11-2 and TRBJ1-3; TRBD1 matches at 7 bases. The CDR3 extends over 16 amino acids. Germline-derived CDR1 and CDR2 are SGHAT and FQNNGV. Trimming cost V 0 bases and J 1 base; bases outside gene matches: 3. The CDR3 sequence: CASSLEGRGSGNTIYF. Written as DNA, the CDR3 is TGTGCCAGCAGCTTAGAGGGCAGGGGGTCTGGAAACACCATATATTTT.